This passage covers 13 T cell receptor beta chains from one sample sequenced in a study of T-cell memory formation after mild COVID-19. TCRdb reprocessed the 5' RACE reads with MiXCR, giving one entry per CDR3 protein. The top ten clones hold roughly two fifths of a sample with 85,000 to 130,000 distinct CDR3 sequences, 11% of them seen once. The sequenced sample was PBMCs or a T cell subset sorted from them (not recorded which). These TCRs come from a man aged 18 to 29 who had mild COVID-19 (a few samples of this study predate the infection). Cell type and time point are not known.

Here the CDR3 reads CASSRIRTSGRQSSYNEQFF. CDR3 DNA sequence: TGTGCCAGCAGCCGTATACGTACTAGCGGGAGGCAGAGCTCCTACAATGAGCAGTTCTTC. This chain uses TRBV7-2 with TRBJ2-1, with 12 bases identical to TRBD2. The germline CDR1 and CDR2 sequences are SGHTA and FQGNSA. This CDR3 is 20 amino acids long. The V gene end was trimmed by 5 bases and the J gene end by 0 bases; junction bases not matched to a gene: 14.

The chain employs TRBV7-9 and TRBJ2-1, with TRBD1 matching 11 bases. Per germline, CDR1 SEHNR and CDR2 FQNEAQ (reference sequence). The CDR3 is 16 residues long. V was pared by 4 bases and J by 4 bases, with 6 bases of the junction left unmatched. For the CDR3, the DNA is TGTGCCAGCAGCTACCGGGACAGGGGGGCTTACAATGAGCAGTTCTTC. Translating gives CASSYRDRGAYNEQFF.

The chain is built from TRBV7-2 and TRBJ2-3; the match to TRBD2 covers 12 bases. CDR1 and CDR2 (germline): SGHTA, FQGNSA. J lost 3 bases, V lost 4 bases, and 8 bases had no gene match. CDR3 length equals 17 residues. The CDR3 coding sequence is TGTGCCAGCAGCTATCTAGCGGGGGGGCCTGTTACAGATACGCAGTATTTT. Protein: CASSYLAGGPVTDTQYF.

The table lists this clonotype with a few counts. CDR3 residues: CASSLVGTTNTGELFF. The CDR3 DNA sequence: TGTGCCAGCAGTTTGGTAGGGACAACGAACACCGGGGAGCTGTTTTTT. The chain has TRBV12-3 or TRBV12-4 and TRBJ2-2, with a possible D match to TRBD1 (6 bases). The CDR3 is 16 amino acids. V lost 3 bases and J 0 bases, leaving 11 bases between the germline ends.

This clonotype was recorded a few times. The chain is built from TRBV11-2 and TRBJ1-1; TRBD1 might be the D (5 bases). CDR3 length: 12 residues. V dropped 1 base and J dropped 6 bases, with 6 bases sitting between them. Germline loops: CDR1 SGHAT, CDR2 FQNNGV. Here the CDR3 reads CASSLATAEAFF. CDR3 bases: TGTGCCAGCAGCTTAGCGACAGCTGAAGCTTTCTTT.

This rearrangement joins TRBV12-3 or TRBV12-4 to TRBJ2-3; possible D gene TRBD2, 7 bases. Deletions cut 7 bases from V and 0 bases from J, with 11 bases between. This CDR3 has 14 amino acids. CDR3 loop: CASIGGLSTDTQYF. The CDR3, as DNA: TGTGCCAGCATCGGGGGGCTTAGCACAGATACGCAGTATTTT.

This clonotype appeared many times. The chain links TRBV7-9 to TRBJ2-7, with a possible D match to TRBD1 (5 bases). Germline loops: CDR1 SEHNR, CDR2 FQNEAQ (reference sequence). The CDR3 runs 12 residues. V lost 6 bases, J lost 3 bases, and 9 bases lay in between. CDR3 DNA: TGTGCCAGCAGTTTTACAGGCTACGAGCAGTACTTC. Translating gives CASSFTGYEQYF.

This clonotype was seen a handful of times. V is TRBV5-1 and J is TRBJ1-6; D call uncertain. Trimming took off 0 bases at V and 9 bases at J, with 13 bases between the two ends. This CDR3 has 15 amino acids. The V gene's germline CDR1 is SGHRS and CDR2 YFSETQ. This CDR3 reads CASSLVPGIGSPLHF. CDR3 DNA sequence: TGCGCCAGCAGCTTGGTCCCGGGGATCGGTTCACCCCTCCACTTT.

In its sample, this clonotype was seen many times. The genes are TRBV6-4 and TRBJ2-1, with TRBD2 matching over 9 bases. The CDR3 contains 15 residues. The germline V gene has CDR1 MRHNA and CDR2 SNTAGT. V shed 3 bases, J shed 5 bases, and the junction held 5 bases outside the gene matches. The CDR3 is CASSEGLAGNNEQFF. CDR3 coding DNA: TGTGCCAGCAGTGAAGGCCTAGCGGGGAACAATGAGCAGTTCTTC.

This sequence joins TRBV29-1 and TRBJ1-1; tentatively, D is TRBD1 (6 bases). This CDR3 has 12 amino acids. In germline, CDR1 is SQVTM, CDR2 ANQGSEA. Trimming took off 7 bases at V and 4 bases at J, with 13 bases between the two ends. As DNA, the CDR3 is TGCAGCGGGCAACAGGGAGGCACTGAAGCTTTCTTT. Its protein is CSGQQGGTEAFF.

The chain carries TRBV29-1 and TRBJ2-5; D is unclear. This CDR3 is 12 amino acids long. CDR1 and CDR2 from the germline V gene are SQVTM and ANQGSEA. The V end lost 1 base, the J end lost 0 bases, and 3 bases lay between the germline ends. The chain's CDR3 is CSVEGNQETQYF. CDR3 sequence (DNA): TGCAGCGTTGAAGGAAACCAAGAGACCCAGTACTTC.

CDR3 amino acids: CASSDEVRRYEQYF. Here the CDR3 DNA reads TGTGCCAGCAGTGATGAGGTCCGGAGGTACGAGCAGTACTTC. The gene calls are TRBV2 and TRBJ2-7; the D gene is possibly TRBD2 (5 bases). Germline CDR1 SNHLY, CDR2 FYNNEI. This CDR3 is 14 amino acids long. The ends were cut back, 3 bases at V and 4 bases at J, with 13 bases in the middle.

This chain links TRBV7-2 with TRBJ2-2; D is possibly TRBD1 (6 bases). V was shortened by 4 bases and J by 2 bases, with 11 bases between the two germline ends. The CDR3 loop spans 15 amino acids. The germline gives CDR1 SGHTA, CDR2 FQGNSA. The CDR3: CASSSRGPNTGELFF. The CDR3 region has the DNA TGTGCCAGCAGCTCCAGGGGACCCAACACCGGGGAGCTGTTTTTT.